The clone carrying this T cell receptor beta chain was detected only a few times. Its antigen is currently unknown. The data originate from a study of T-cell reconstitution after alpha-beta-depleted transplantation in children. During its preparation, the TCRbeta library received unique molecular identifiers. TCRdb called the PCR reads again in MiXCR, with one record for every CDR3 protein. The table has approximately 800,000 distinct CDR3 sequences, roughly 15% seen once. V was shortened by 9 bases and J by 1 base, with 10 bases between the two germline ends. Germline CDR1 is MGHDK and CDR2 is SYGVNS. There are 12 residues in the CDR3. Broader study findings: The origin of high day-60 TCRbeta diversity in some patients lay in surviving recipient T cells and thymic progenitors.

This sequence joins TRBV25-1 and TRBJ2-7; D is possibly TRBD1 (6 bases). This sequence originates from a male patient younger than 18 who had a stem cell transplant for acute lymphoblastic leukemia, so the T cells may come from the graft donor. Sample: PBMCs, mostly from graft donor cells, taken 360 days after TCRalphabeta/CD19-depleted stem cell transplant. The CDR3 loop reads CASLGHSYEQYF. The CDR3 coding sequence is TGTGCCAGTTTGGGACATTCCTACGAGCAGTACTTC.